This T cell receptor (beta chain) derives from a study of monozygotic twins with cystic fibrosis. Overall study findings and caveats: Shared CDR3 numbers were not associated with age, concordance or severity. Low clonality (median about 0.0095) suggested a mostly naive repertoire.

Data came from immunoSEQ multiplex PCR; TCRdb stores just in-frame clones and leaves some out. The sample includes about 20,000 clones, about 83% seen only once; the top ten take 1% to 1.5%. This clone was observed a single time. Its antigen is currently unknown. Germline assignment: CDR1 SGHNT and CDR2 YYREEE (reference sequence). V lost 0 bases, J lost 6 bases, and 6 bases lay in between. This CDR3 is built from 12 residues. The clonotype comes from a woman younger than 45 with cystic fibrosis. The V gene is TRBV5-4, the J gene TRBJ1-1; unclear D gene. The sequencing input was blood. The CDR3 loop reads CASSLEWSEAFF. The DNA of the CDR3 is TGTGCCAGCAGCTTGGAATGGTCTGAAGCTTTCTTT.